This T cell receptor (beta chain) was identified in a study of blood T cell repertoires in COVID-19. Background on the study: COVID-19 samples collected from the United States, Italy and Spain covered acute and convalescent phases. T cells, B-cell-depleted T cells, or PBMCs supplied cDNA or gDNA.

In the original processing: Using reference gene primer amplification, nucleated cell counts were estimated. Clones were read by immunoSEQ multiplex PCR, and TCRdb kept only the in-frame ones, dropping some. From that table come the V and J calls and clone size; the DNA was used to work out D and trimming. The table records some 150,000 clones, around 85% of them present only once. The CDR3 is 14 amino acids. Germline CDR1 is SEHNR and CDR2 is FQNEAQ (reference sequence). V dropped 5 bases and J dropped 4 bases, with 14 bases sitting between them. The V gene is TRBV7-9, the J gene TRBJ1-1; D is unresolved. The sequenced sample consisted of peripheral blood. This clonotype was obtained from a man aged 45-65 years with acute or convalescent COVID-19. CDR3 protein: CASSPKGVTTEAFF. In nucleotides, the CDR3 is TGTGCCAGCAGCCCTAAAGGAGTTACCACTGAAGCTTTCTTT. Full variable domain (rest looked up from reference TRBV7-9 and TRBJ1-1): DTGVSQNPRHKITKRGQNVTFRCDPISEHNRLYWYRQTLGQGPEFLTYFQNEAQLEKSRLLSDRFSAERPKGSFSTLEIQRTEQGDSAMYLCASSPKGVTTEAFFGQGTRLTVV.